What follows is one T cell receptor (beta chain) and its context. The target antigen is unknown. Trimming at V came to 7 bases and at J to 5 bases, leaving 6 bases not matched to a gene. This CDR3 is 13 amino acids long. Germline CDR1 and CDR2: MNHEY and SVGEGT. Stable disease denoted Graves' hyperthyroidism without ophthalmopathy progression within 18 months. Diagnosing involved the use of clinical symptoms, serum thyroxine and TRAb, thyroid ultrasound and orbital computed tomography. These data belong to a study of T cells in Graves' hyperthyroidism and ophthalmopathy. Broader study findings: Ophthalmopathy prediction by the model preceded onset by a median about 6.8 months.

TCR beta CDR3 region amplification was performed from RNA transcripts. With the HTBI primer set, the TCR CDR3 went through a first round of RT-PCR. Each CDR3 protein is one row after TCRdb ran MiXCR on the multiplex PCR reads. The data contain around 690,000 distinct CDR3 sequences, 17% of them singletons. This clonotype was obtained from a man aged 45-65 years with Graves' hyperthyroidism. The chain has TRBV6-2 or TRBV6-3 and TRBJ1-1, with 8 bases that match TRBD1. Source material: blood. The CDR3 nucleotides read TGTGCCAGCACTGACAGGGGAAAAACTGAAGCTTTCTTT. Protein product: CASTDRGKTEAFF.